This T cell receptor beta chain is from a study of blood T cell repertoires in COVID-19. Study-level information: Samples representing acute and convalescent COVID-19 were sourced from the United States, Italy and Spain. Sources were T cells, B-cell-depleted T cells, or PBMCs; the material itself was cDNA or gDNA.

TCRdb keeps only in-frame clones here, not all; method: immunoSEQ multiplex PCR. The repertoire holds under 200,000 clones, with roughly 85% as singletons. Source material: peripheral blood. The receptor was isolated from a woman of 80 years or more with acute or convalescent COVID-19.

CDR3 region: CASSPNRHSNQPQHF. The CDR3 nucleotides are TGTGCCAGCTCACCTAACAGACATAGCAATCAGCCCCAGCATTTT. The gene calls are TRBV18 and TRBJ1-5; unclear D gene. The CDR3 sequence is 15 residues long. Germline V gives CDR1 KGHSH, CDR2 LQKENI. Between the trimmed V and J ends, which lost 3 bases and 0 bases, there was a span of 9 bases.